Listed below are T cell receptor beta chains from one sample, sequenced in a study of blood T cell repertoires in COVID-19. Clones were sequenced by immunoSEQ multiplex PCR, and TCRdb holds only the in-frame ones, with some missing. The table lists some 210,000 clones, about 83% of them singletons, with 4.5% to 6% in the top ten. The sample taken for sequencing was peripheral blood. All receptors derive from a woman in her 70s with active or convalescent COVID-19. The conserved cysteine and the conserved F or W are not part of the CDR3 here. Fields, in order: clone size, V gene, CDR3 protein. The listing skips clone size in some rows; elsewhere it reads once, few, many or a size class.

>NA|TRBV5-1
ASSLEAGMGVNTQY
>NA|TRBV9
ASSVGPNEQF
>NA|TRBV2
ASSGTGIGTQY
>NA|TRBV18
ASSSRQGDYEQY
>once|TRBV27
ASSPRGGQNLYGYT
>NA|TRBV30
AWSVVSAALYEQY
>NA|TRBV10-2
ASRAGGRGNEQF
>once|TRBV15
ATSSPLAASSYNEQF
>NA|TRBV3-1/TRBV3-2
ASSQGPFFSGSSYNEQF
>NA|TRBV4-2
ASSDIQGVQYEQY
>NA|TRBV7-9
ASSLRGTGALYSNTEAF
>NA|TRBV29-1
SVEAETSINEQF
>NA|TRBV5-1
ASSLGTAEDNSPLH